This T cell receptor (beta chain) was identified in a study of early T cells in non-severe SARS-CoV-2 infection. Study background: The sequenced material was bulk RNA from unsorted whole blood, and its chains were unpaired.

Individual cDNA molecules were tagged with unique molecular identifiers. Using its own MiXCR run on the 5' RACE reads, TCRdb lists one record per CDR3 protein. The data contain approximately 50,000 distinct CDR3 sequences, roughly 10% of them seen just once; the ten biggest clones take up under 15%. Study-wide results and caveats: Matching against VDJdb likely underestimated virus-specific expansions, favoring anti-spike CD8.

The CDR3 consists of 16 residues. V lost 4 bases and J lost 4; bases outside the gene matches: 9. The germline gives CDR1 KGHSH, CDR2 LQKENI. This clonotype was counted a few times. Its antigen is as yet unknown. The rearrangement links TRBV18 to TRBJ2-2, with TRBD1 matching over 7 bases. This clonotype was sampled from an adult who was a healthcare worker with PCR-confirmed SARS-CoV-2 infection or an uninfected control (not recorded which). Input material: whole blood. This CDR3 is CASSQTGTVRTGELFF. The DNA of the CDR3 is TGTGCCAGCTCACAAACCGGGACAGTACGCACCGGGGAGCTGTTTTTT.